The subject of this entry is one TCR beta chain. TCRdb's copy holds only in-frame clones and misses some; the assay was immunoSEQ multiplex PCR. The repertoire includes about 55,000 clones, around three quarters of them detected once, and around 3.6% sits in the top ten. The data originate from a study of PD-L1 blockade in urothelial cancer. Study summary: The patients had undergone anywhere from 0 to 3 prior chemotherapy regimens.

V dropped 4 bases and J dropped 5 bases, with 14 bases sitting between them. CDR3 length equals 14 residues. The V gene's germline CDR1 is ENHRY and CDR2 SYGVKD. The chain couples TRBV10-3 to TRBJ2-5; a possible D gene is TRBD1 (6 bases). This sequence originates from a man between 65 and 85 years old with urothelial cancer. Sequenced material: PBMCs, taken around atezolizumab (anti-PD-L1) treatment. CDR3 sequence reads: CAISGGLGTETQYF. Here the CDR3 DNA reads TGTGCCATCAGTGGGGGGCTCGGTACCGAGACCCAGTACTTC.